These T cell receptor beta chains were read from a single sample in a study of metastatic and nonmetastatic thyroid tumors. TCRdb reanalyzed the PCR reads via MiXCR. This table holds about 32,000 clones, more than 20% found once. The sequencing input was blood. The source is a female donor with papillary thyroid cancer or a benign thyroid nodule (not recorded which). Some clones in this sample may be carry-over from other donors' samples. Both conserved end residues are part of each CDR3. Each record gives: J gene, V gene, D gene, clone size, CDR3 protein, CDR3 DNA. D genes are given only for firm matches. Clone size appears in some rows only: once, few, many, or a class for an expanded clone.

TRBJ2-5,TRBV28,NA,NA,CASSPGVWVGQETQYF,TGTGCCAGCAGCCCTGGTGTATGGGTAGGCCAAGAGACCCAGTACTTC
TRBJ1-2,TRBV3-1,NA,many,CASSQPGWGGGYTF,TGTGCCAGCAGCCAACCAGGTTGGGGTGGTGGCTACACCTTC
TRBJ1-4,TRBV28,TRBD1,many,CASSLDRGQEKLFF,TGTGCCAGCAGTTTAGACAGGGGGCAGGAAAAACTGTTTTTT
TRBJ1-5,TRBV3-1,NA,many,CASSLKAIRAPGNQPQHF,TGTGCCAGCAGCCTAAAGGCGATAAGGGCGCCGGGGAATCAGCCCCAGCATTTT
TRBJ2-7,TRBV6-1,NA,NA,CASRMAPHDEQYF,TGTGCCAGCAGAATGGCGCCACACGACGAGCAGTACTTC
TRBJ2-7,TRBV28,NA,few,CASRRTYEQYF,TGTGCCAGCAGGAGAACCTACGAGCAGTACTTC
TRBJ2-3,TRBV4-2,NA,NA,CASSQEWQGGTDTQYF,TGTGCCAGCAGCCAAGAATGGCAGGGTGGCACAGATACGCAGTATTTT
TRBJ2-2,TRBV30,NA,NA,CAWSVGPNTGELFF,TGTGCCTGGAGTGTAGGCCCGAACACCGGGGAGCTGTTTTTT
TRBJ2-3,TRBV6-1,TRBD2,many,CASLSGRAGTDTQYF,TGTGCCAGCCTTAGCGGGAGGGCCGGGACAGATACGCAGTATTTT
TRBJ2-5,TRBV6-2/TRBV6-3,NA,many,CASSYNWEETQYF,TGTGCCAGCAGTTACAATTGGGAAGAGACCCAGTACTTC
TRBJ2-1,TRBV5-5,TRBD2,NA,CASNLDKREGREQFF,TGTGCCAGCAACTTGGACAAGCGGGAGGGTCGGGAGCAGTTCTTC
TRBJ2-7,TRBV4-1,NA,NA,CASSQETNPLYEQYF,TGCGCCAGCAGCCAAGAAACTAACCCCCTCTACGAGCAGTACTTC
TRBJ1-5,TRBV6-1,NA,many,CASSSQGLSNQPQHF,TGTGCCAGCAGTTCGCAGGGGTTGAGCAATCAGCCCCAGCATTTT
TRBJ1-4,TRBV14,TRBD1,many,CASSGRDRGVYGEKLFF,TGTGCCAGCAGCGGCCGGGACAGGGGGGTTTATGGTGAAAAACTGTTTTTT
TRBJ1-1,TRBV15,NA,many,CATSRDLVGGTEAFF,TGTGCCACCAGCAGAGACCTAGTAGGGGGAACTGAAGCTTTCTTT
TRBJ1-2,TRBV6-1,NA,medium-sized,CASSDFGAYYGYTF,TGTGCCAGCAGTGATTTCGGAGCCTACTATGGCTACACCTTC
TRBJ1-3,TRBV12-3/TRBV12-4,TRBD1,NA,CASSLEGQLYTSGNTIYF,TGTGCCAGCAGTTTGGAGGGACAGCTTTACACCTCTGGAAACACCATATATTTT
TRBJ1-5,TRBV4-1,NA,many,CASSDDSRNQPQHF,TGCGCCAGCAGTGATGACAGTCGCAATCAGCCCCAGCATTTT
TRBJ1-5,TRBV19,NA,many,CASGGTVLNQPQHF,TGTGCCAGTGGAGGGACGGTCCTAAATCAGCCCCAGCATTTT
TRBJ2-1,TRBV5-1,TRBD1,many,CASAGTGTNEQFF,TGCGCCAGCGCCGGGACAGGGACCAATGAGCAGTTCTTC
TRBJ2-1,TRBV7-3,NA,many,CASSPAVSGEQFF,TGTGCCAGCAGCCCCGCGGTCTCGGGTGAGCAGTTCTTC
TRBJ2-1,TRBV20-1,NA,many,CSARELKTSYEQFF,TGCAGTGCTAGAGAGCTAAAAACTAGCTATGAGCAGTTCTTC
TRBJ1-1,TRBV7-9,NA,many,CATKPPAEYTEAFF,TGTGCCACCAAGCCCCCCGCTGAGTACACTGAAGCTTTCTTT
TRBJ1-4,TRBV6-1,TRBD1,many,CASSGTGGEKLFF,TGTGCCAGCAGTGGGACAGGGGGGGAAAAACTGTTTTTT
TRBJ1-1,TRBV30,NA,many,CAWSVLGNTEAFF,TGTGCCTGGAGTGTTTTAGGGAACACTGAAGCTTTCTTT
TRBJ1-5,TRBV6-2/TRBV6-3,NA,few,CASNSLTYYQPQHF,TGTGCCAGCAATTCTCTGACATATTATCAGCCCCAGCATTTT
TRBJ1-2,TRBV19,TRBD1,many,CATNRGDRGYGYTF,TGTGCCACCAACCGGGGGGACAGGGGCTATGGCTACACCTTC
TRBJ2-7,TRBV27,NA,few,CASKRSGTSPLEQYF,TGTGCCAGCAAGAGGAGTGGGACATCCCCCCTCGAGCAGTACTTC
TRBJ1-2,TRBV13,NA,NA,CASSLSADTSYYGYTF,TGTGCCAGCAGCTTATCAGCCGACACGTCATACTATGGCTACACCTTC
TRBJ1-5,TRBV6-2/TRBV6-3,NA,NA,CASTDRINQPQHF,TGTGCCAGTACCGACAGGATCAATCAGCCCCAGCATTTT
TRBJ2-3,TRBV4-3,NA,once,CDSSQWAAHTQYF,TGCGACAGCAGCCAATGGGCCGCCCATACGCAGTATTTT
TRBJ2-7,TRBV4-1,TRBD1,many,CASSQERTGRSPYEQYF,TGCGCCAGCAGCCAGGAAAGGACAGGGCGATCTCCCTACGAGCAGTACTTC
TRBJ2-1,TRBV11-2,TRBD2,NA,CASSSTSGRSYNEQFF,TGTGCCAGCAGCTCGACTAGCGGGAGGTCCTACAATGAGCAGTTCTTC